This T cell receptor beta chain stems from a study of T-cell reconstitution after alpha-beta-depleted transplantation in children (dated by TCRdb to the mid-2010s). About the full investigation: Using TCR repertoire profiling, the study quantitatively followed how T-cell immune reconstitution unfolded in children after TCRalphabeta/CD19-depleted allogeneic hematopoietic cell transplantation. What the work shows at the level of the full study, not this receptor alone: In some patients, high TCRbeta diversity at day 60 was attributed to recipient T cells and intrathymic progenitors that had survived conditioning. The frequencies of hyperexpanded clones fell over the following months, and after one year, T-cell counts and TCRbeta diversity were mostly attributed to newly produced T cells. The apparently early alphabetaT-cell count recovery about two months after transplant was reportedly dependent on only several hundred rapidly expanded clones derived from non-depleted graft cells.

According to the germline V gene, CDR1 reads SGHDT and CDR2 reads YYEEEE. The CDR3 goes from the cysteine to the phenylalanine over 15 residues. Kept here is only the CDR3 DNA, which spans 45 bases and is read in frame from base 1. The germline V end is reduced by 5 bases and the J end by 0 bases; junction bases left unmatched: 4. Ten or more counts support this clonotype. The clone's antigen remains unknown. It has no much larger one-base neighbor in the sample; base qualities were not kept. This sample's treatment or condition label indicates: allogeneic hematopoietic cell transplantation with graft depleted of TCRalphabeta T cells and CD19 B cells. The children who served as transplant recipients had been given grafts of TCRalphabeta/CD19-depleted allogeneic hematopoietic cells. Libraries came from PCR. Sequencing used an Illumina HiSeq 2500. To normalize quantification of the TCRbeta repertoire, the TCR libraries were built with molecular barcoding that relied on unique molecular identifiers. Using fastp at Q25 and MiXCR, TCRdb reprocessed the public reads and kept productive beta chains. Entries are consolidated by CDR3 protein sequence, retaining the most common genes and DNA. Present in this sample are approximately 300,000 distinct CDR3 sequences, approximately 10% of which were seen just once. The top ten clones comprise roughly a quarter of the sample.

The chain couples TRBV5-6 to TRBJ2-1, and 8 junctional nucleotides match TRBD2. The TCR was taken from a male patient aged 2-10 years who had a stem cell transplant for chronic granulomatous disease, so the T cells may come from the graft donor. Sequences were derived from peripheral blood, sampled 180 days after TCRalphabeta/CD19-depleted stem cell transplant. The CDR3: CASRGLENSYNEQFF. The DNA sequence reads TGTGCCAGCAGGGGACTAGAAAACTCCTACAATGAGCAGTTCTTC.